The rows below give T cell receptor beta chains drawn from one sample of a study of blood T cell repertoires in COVID-19. Clones were read by immunoSEQ multiplex PCR, and TCRdb kept only the in-frame ones, dropping some. The top ten clones hold approximately 10% of a sample with hundreds of thousands of clones, around 82% of them seen once. The specimen was peripheral blood. These receptor sequences come from a woman between 45 and 60 years old who had recovered from COVID-19. Both conserved end residues are part of each CDR3. The D gene is left open where the match is weak.

CDR3	DNA	J	V	D
CATRPGGAGDTQYF	TGCGCCACCCGCCCTGGCGGGGCAGGGGATACGCAGTATTTT	TRBJ2-3	TRBV5-1	.
CASSTAGLGERIATGELFF	TGTGCCAGCAGCACTGCGGGACTGGGTGAAAGAATAGCGACCGGGGAGCTGTTTTTT	TRBJ2-2	TRBV5-4	.
CAISEGGTHGETQYF	TGTGCCATCAGTGAGGGGGGGACGCACGGGGAGACCCAGTACTTC	TRBJ2-5	TRBV10-3	.
CAISDRDRVGAYNQPQHF	TGTGCCATCAGTGACCGGGACAGGGTCGGTGCGTACAATCAGCCCCAGCATTTT	TRBJ1-5	TRBV10-3	TRBD1
CASKGQGRSPLHF	TGTGCCAGCAAAGGACAGGGGAGATCACCCCTCCACTTT	TRBJ1-6	TRBV2	TRBD1
CASSPQQGAKTEAFF	TGTGCCAGCAGCCCCCAACAGGGGGCCAAGACTGAAGCTTTCTTT	TRBJ1-1	TRBV7-2	TRBD1
CASSPRVTTGYLRSSNQPQHF	TGTGCCAGCAGTCCAAGGGTGACGACAGGTTATCTAAGAAGCAGCAATCAGCCCCAGCATTTT	TRBJ1-5	TRBV27	.
CASSQWNRGLYEQYF	TGCGCCAGCAGCCAATGGAACAGGGGACTCTACGAGCAGTACTTC	TRBJ2-7	TRBV4-1	.
CASSFGWGEKLFF	TGTGCCAGCAGCTTTGGCTGGGGCGAAAAACTGTTTTTT	TRBJ1-4	TRBV7-9	.
CASSLGQAGEKLFF	TGTGCCAGCAGCTTGGGACAGGCAGGCGAAAAACTGTTTTTT	TRBJ1-4	TRBV5-8	.
CAWSGGQDRGYTF	TGTGCCTGGAGCGGCGGACAGGATAGGGGCTACACCTTC	TRBJ1-2	TRBV30	TRBD1